This T cell receptor beta chain came from a study of shared clonotypes between healthy human individuals. Study-level information: The study drew on two women and three men aged 18 to 49 as donors.

Terminally differentiated effector memory CD45RA+ cells were excluded from the naive CD8 cells, which were CD45RO-negative and positively selected for CCR7. Only one count was recorded for this clone. What it recognizes is unknown. At one of its ends the junction is not consistent with the germline gene, which may arise from a read error. Every subset had its genomic DNA shared out evenly among several immunoSEQ plates. Sorted-subset replicate PCR reactions were performed with 150 to 200 ng DNA, corresponding to 30,000 to 35,000 T cell genomes. Generated by immunoSEQ multiplex PCR, the TCRdb table keeps only in-frame clones and is missing some. The sample lists about 600,000 clones; roughly 98% were seen once. CDR1 is SSHAT and CDR2 is FNYEAQ in the germline V gene (reference sequence). This CDR3 region has 14 residues. Study-wide results and caveats: Few donors restricted represented genetic and exposure-history diversity.

V usage is TRBV7-7 and J usage is TRBJ2-7; no clear D. This receptor was identified in a man aged 30 to 45 in good health. Sequenced sample: naive CD8+ T cells sorted from blood. The CDR3 nucleotides are TGTGCTAGCAGCTTAACTTCCGATTCCTACGAGCAGTACTTC. Translated: CASSLTSDSYEQYF.